This note documents a single T cell receptor (beta chain) sequence. The antigen remains unidentified. This PCR relied on a set of 60 Vbeta primers and 13 Jbeta primers. Sequenced by immunoSEQ multiplex PCR; TCRdb stores in-frame clones only, minus some. The repertoire holds fewer than 250,000 clones, with around 90% as singletons. This specimen belongs to a study of cytomegalovirus exposure and HLA in healthy donors. Study overall: Earlier results showed almost 120 million unique TCR beta sequences derived from approximately 180 million T cells. Whole-study findings and limits: Researchers catalogued under 200 TCR beta chains as cytomegalovirus-associated.

The CDR3 covers 15 residues. The ends were cut back, 0 bases at V and 7 bases at J, with 13 bases in the middle. The V gene's germline CDR1 is MNHEY and CDR2 SMNVEV (reference sequence). Sequenced: PBMCs. This chain connects TRBV27 to TRBJ1-5; D might be TRBD1 (6 bases). The TCR originated in a woman in her late teens or twenties in good health and CMV-seronegative. This CDR3 is CASSLSRGGRQPQHF. The CDR3 coding sequence is TGTGCCAGCAGTTTATCGCGGGGGGGCCGCCAGCCCCAGCATTTT.